Presented here are 18 T cell receptor beta chains from one specimen sequenced in a study of cytomegalovirus exposure and HLA in healthy donors. PCR employed 60 Vbeta and 13 Jbeta primers. The table came from immunoSEQ multiplex PCR; TCRdb's copy has only in-frame clones and leaves some out. The data show some 130,000 clones, with over 75% seen just once and 5.5% to 7% held by the top ten. The sequencing sample was made of PBMCs. The receptors come from a middle-aged woman in good health and CMV-seropositive.

Regarding this clone: A junction end diverges from the germline sequence, so it may reflect a read error. The chain joins TRBV7-7 to TRBJ2-1, with D possibly matching TRBD2 (7 bases). Germline lookup yields CDR1 SSHAT and CDR2 FNYEAQ (reference sequence). The CDR3 contains 15 residues. The CDR3 region has the DNA TGTGCTAGCAGCTTAGGAGGGGGGGCCTACAATGAGCAGTTCTTC. Translation: CASSLGGGAYNEQFF.

This chain connects TRBV27 to TRBJ2-2; D not resolved. Germline V lookup: CDR1 MNHEY, CDR2 SMNVEV (reference sequence). V lost 10 bases to trimming and J lost 1 base, with 7 bases between them. This CDR3 comprises 12 residues. The CDR3 reads CATGRNTGELFF. For the CDR3, the DNA is TGTGCCACCGGTAGGAACACCGGGGAGCTGTTTTTT.

The V gene is TRBV18, the J gene TRBJ1-4, with D maybe TRBD1 (6 bases). The CDR3 is made up of 13 amino acids. The germline V gene has CDR1 KGHSH and CDR2 LQKENI. The V end lost 4 bases, the J end lost 7 bases, and 10 bases lay between the germline ends. This CDR3 is CASSHKQGEKLFF. The CDR3 nucleotides read TGTGCCAGCTCACATAAACAGGGTGAAAAACTGTTTTTT.

This clone was picked up a small number of times. The V call is TRBV27, the J call TRBJ2-2, with D perhaps matching TRBD1 (6 bases). With 0 bases removed from V and 7 bases from J, the gap between germline ends came to 18 bases. Germline V CDR1 and CDR2: MNHEY, SMNVEV (reference sequence). CDR3 size: 17 residues. CDR3 region: CASSLSNSRGFDGELFF. The CDR3 region has the DNA TGTGCCAGCAGTTTATCGAATTCCAGGGGATTCGACGGGGAGCTGTTTTTT.

The genes are TRBV27 and TRBJ1-1; no firm D call. Between the trimmed V and J ends, which lost 6 bases and 5 bases, there was a span of 16 bases. The CDR3 is made up of 14 amino acids. Germline CDR1 is MNHEY and CDR2 is SMNVEV (reference sequence). CDR3 sequence: CASRLGAGITEAFF. DNA of the CDR3: TGTGCCAGCAGACTAGGCGCGGGAATTACTGAAGCTTTCTTT.

The chain links TRBV5-1 to TRBJ1-5; D may be TRBD1 (5 bases). Per germline, CDR1 SGHRS and CDR2 YFSETQ. This CDR3 contains 14 residues. V dropped 2 bases and J dropped 4 bases, with 10 bases sitting between them. The CDR3 region has the DNA TGCGCCAGCAGCTTTGGACATGAGAATCAGCCCCAGCATTTT. Translated, it gives CASSFGHENQPQHF.

CDR3 DNA sequence: TGTGCCAGCAGCCTCCTGGCGCAGGGAAGGGATTACGAGCAGTACTTC. Its protein product is CASSLLAQGRDYEQYF. The chain has TRBV4-2 and TRBJ2-7; a weak D match, TRBD1 (5 bases). This CDR3 region has 16 residues. CDR1 LGHNA and CDR2 YNFKEQ come from the germline V gene. V was trimmed by 4 bases and J by 4 bases, leaving 20 bases between them.

With regard to this clone: Other DNA sequences of this sample code for an identical CDR3. V gene TRBV7-2 combines with J gene TRBJ2-1; TRBD2 agrees at 9 bases. There are 15 residues in the CDR3. V lost 4 bases and J lost 2; bases outside the gene matches: 3. The germline CDR1 and CDR2 sequences are SGHTA and FQGNSA. CDR3 DNA sequence: TGTGCCAGCAGCTCCGGACTAGCGCCCTACAATGAGCAGTTCTTC. Translation: CASSSGLAPYNEQFF. Complete variable domain (other parts from reference TRBV7-2 and TRBJ2-1): GAGVSQSPSNKVTEKGKDVELRCDPISGHTALYWYRQSLGQGLEFLIYFQGNSAPDKSGLPSDRFSAERTGGSVSTLTIQRTQQEDSAVYLCASSSGLAPYNEQFFGPGTRLTVL.

The chain has TRBV2 and TRBJ1-1; D is undetermined. Germline V gene sequence: CDR1 SNHLY, CDR2 FYNNEI. The V end was cut by 7 bases, the J end by 3 bases, with 12 bases between. The length of the CDR3 is 13 residues. The CDR3 sequence is CASIAREDTEAFF. The CDR3 bases are TGTGCCAGCATCGCGAGGGAGGACACTGAAGCTTTCTTT.

The rearrangement links TRBV6-5 to TRBJ1-4; 7 positions agree with TRBD1. In germline, CDR1 is MNHEY, CDR2 SVGAGI. V lost 2 bases to trimming and J lost 8 bases; unmatched junction nucleotides: 5. The CDR3 runs 14 residues. The CDR3 loop is CASSYNRGDEKLFF. CDR3 nucleotide sequence: TGTGCCAGCAGTTACAACAGGGGTGACGAAAAACTGTTTTTT.

The CDR3 spells CASSQGPLGRDRNEQFF. The CDR3 DNA follows: TGCGCCAGCAGCCAAGGGCCATTAGGGCGGGACCGCAATGAGCAGTTCTTC. This sequence joins TRBV4-1 and TRBJ2-1; D may be TRBD2 (6 bases). V lost 1 base to trimming and J lost 6 bases, with 19 bases between them. This CDR3 has 17 residues. CDR1 and CDR2 from the germline V gene are MGHRA and YSYEKL.

This chain links TRBV25-1 with TRBJ2-3; D possibly corresponds to TRBD1 (5 bases). CDR3 length: 14 amino acids. Germline assignment: CDR1 MGHDK and CDR2 SYGVNS. Trimming shortened V by 5 bases and J by 4 bases, and 13 bases separated the two germline ends. The DNA for the CDR3 is TGTGCCAGCAGTCCAGGGTTTTTTTCAGATACGCAGTATTTT. Protein product: CASSPGFFSDTQYF.

This chain joins TRBV4-2 and TRBJ1-2, with D possibly matching TRBD1 (6 bases). CDR1 and CDR2 (germline): LGHNA, YNFKEQ. V lost 0 bases, J lost 4 bases, and 15 bases lay in between. This CDR3 is 16 amino acids long. The CDR3: CASSQEGQGLSYGYTF. DNA of the CDR3: TGTGCCAGCAGCCAAGAAGGTCAGGGGTTATCCTATGGCTACACCTTC.

This clone was seen only a few times. This chain links TRBV7-8 with TRBJ1-5; D is uncertain. Germline CDR1 and CDR2: SGHVS and FQNEAQ. V was cut by 4 bases and J by 4 bases, with 8 bases left in between. This CDR3 spans 13 amino acids. CDR3: CASSYGLNQPQHF. The CDR3 bases are TGTGCCAGCAGCTACGGACTTAATCAGCCCCAGCATTTT.

The V and J genes are TRBV7-3 and TRBJ2-3, with 7 bases that match TRBD2. The trim removed 5 bases at V and 2 bases at J, leaving 4 bases unmatched. This CDR3 spans 14 amino acids. The germline V gene has CDR1 SGHTA and CDR2 FQGTGA. The CDR3 reads CASSTGTTTDTQYF. CDR3 in DNA: TGTGCCAGCAGCACCGGGACTACCACAGATACGCAGTATTTT.

V is TRBV6-5 and J is TRBJ1-4; D is undetermined. Trimming took 2 bases from V and 10 from J, leaving 11 bases between them. The CDR3 runs 13 residues. In germline, CDR1 is MNHEY, CDR2 SVGAGI. The CDR3: CASSYAQPRKLFF. DNA of the CDR3: TGTGCCAGCAGTTACGCACAGCCGCGAAAACTGTTTTTT.

This rearrangement joins TRBV5-5 to TRBJ1-2; D is perhaps TRBD1 (6 bases). CDR1 is SGHKS, CDR2 YYEKEE, per germline (reference sequence). V lost 0 bases and J lost 3, with 18 bases in between. The CDR3 is made up of 17 amino acids. This chain's CDR3 is CASSLAVNRDGDYGYTF. DNA of the CDR3: TGTGCCAGCAGCTTGGCCGTGAACAGGGATGGGGACTATGGCTACACCTTC.

CDR3 DNA: TGCAGCGTTGCCGGGACAGGGAACGATCAGCCCCAGCATTTT. This sequence encodes CSVAGTGNDQPQHF. The chain combines TRBV29-1 with TRBJ1-5; 9 positions match TRBD1. V dropped 4 bases and J dropped 5; count of bases not matched to a gene: 6. Germline V gene lookup returns CDR1 SQVTM and CDR2 ANQGSEA. This CDR3 has 14 residues.